This T cell receptor beta chain was captured in a study of identical twins. Study-level results: Insertion counts were lower in abundant cord blood beta clonotypes, a trend that memory repertoires did not show.

TCRdb recomputed calls from the 5' RACE reads with MiXCR, one row per CDR3 protein. Altogether about 520,000 distinct CDR3 sequences are present, approximately 22% being singletons, with the ten largest covering around 1%. This clonotype was recorded a few times. Its antigen is still unknown. These data were likewise used in another study, on T cells expressing NK-cell markers.

The receptor's source is a woman between 18 and 29 years old in good health. Material: CD4+ T cells sorted from blood.

This chain's CDR3 is CASSWGTWKSYEQYF. For the CDR3, the DNA is TGTGCCAGCAGTTGGGGGACCTGGAAGTCCTACGAGCAGTACTTC. The chain links TRBV12-3 or TRBV12-4 to TRBJ2-7; D tentatively reads TRBD1 or TRBD2 (5 bases each). Trimming shortened V by 4 bases and J by 1 base, and 14 bases separated the two germline ends. CDR3 size: 15 residues.